A selection of T cell receptor beta chains follows, all from one sample in a study of OX40 agonist ivuxolimab in advanced cancers. The repertoire was sequenced with immunoSEQ multiplex PCR; TCRdb's copy has only in-frame clones and lacks some. The sample consists of tens of thousands of clones, over 75% of them appearing once. This material consisted of CD4+ or CD8+ T cells sorted from blood, taken in a trial of the OX40 agonist ivuxolimab. The source of these receptors is an adult with an advanced solid tumor such as melanoma, head and neck, liver or kidney cancer. Each CDR3 is given with its conserved first and last residue. A D gene is named only where the DNA matches it firmly. Only some rows state a clone size, as once, few, many or a class for expanded clones.

size	V	D	J	DNA	CDR3
-	TRBV28	-	TRBJ2-3	TGTGCCAGCAGTACAGGGAACGCCCCCACTAGCACAGATACGCAGTATTTT	CASSTGNAPTSTDTQYF
-	TRBV28	TRBD1	TRBJ1-1	TGTGCCAGCAGTTCGACAGGGATCTACAACCGAGCTTTCTTT	CASSSTGIYNRAFF
-	TRBV6-5	TRBD1	TRBJ2-7	TGTGCCAGCAGTTATTCGGGACAGGGCTCCTACGAGCAGTACTTC	CASSYSGQGSYEQYF
-	TRBV6-6	-	TRBJ1-2	TGTGCCAGCAGTTACTCGATCAGCGGCTACACCTTC	CASSYSISGYTF
-	TRBV9	-	TRBJ2-2	TGTGCCAGCAGCTATGGACAGGGCCACGGGAGGACCGGGGAGCTGTTTTTT	CASSYGQGHGRTGELFF
-	TRBV28	-	TRBJ2-1	TGTGCCAGCAGTTTAGTCCTACGGGGCTACAATGAGCAGTTCTTC	CASSLVLRGYNEQFF
-	TRBV28	-	TRBJ2-7	TGTGCCAGCAGAGTCCCCCTCTCCTACGAGCAGTACTTC	CASRVPLSYEQYF
few	TRBV6-5	-	TRBJ2-3	TGTGCCAGCAGTCCCAGCGGGAGCACAGATACGCAGTATTTT	CASSPSGSTDTQYF
-	TRBV11-2	TRBD2	TRBJ2-5	TGTGCCAGCAGCTACTGGACAGGACTAGCGGGTGGGGAGACCCAGTACTTC	CASSYWTGLAGGETQYF
-	TRBV19	TRBD2	TRBJ2-7	TGTGCCAGTAGTACCCCGCCCGGGACTAGCGGGAGGAACGAGCAGTACTTC	CASSTPPGTSGRNEQYF
-	TRBV7-9	TRBD1	TRBJ2-6	TGTGCCAGCAGCCAAGGGGGCTACTCTGGGGCCAACGTCCTGACTTTC	CASSQGGYSGANVLTF
-	TRBV6-1	-	TRBJ2-7	TGTGCCAGCAGTGCCCAGATGTCTTACGAGCAGTACTTC	CASSAQMSYEQYF
-	TRBV7-9	-	TRBJ1-1	TGTGCCAGCAGCCTCGACGGGGGCGCATACACTGAAGCTTTCTTT	CASSLDGGAYTEAFF
-	TRBV7-9	TRBD1	TRBJ1-4	TGTGCCAGCCGCGGACAGGGTGGCACTAATGAAAAACTGTTTTTT	CASRGQGGTNEKLFF
-	TRBV28	-	TRBJ2-3	TGTGCCAGCAGTTTTAGGCCGGGCGATACGCAGTATTTT	CASSFRPGDTQYF
-	TRBV28	-	TRBJ1-5	TGTGCCAGCAGTTTAGAGCCAGGGCGACAGCCCCAGCATTTT	CASSLEPGRQPQHF
-	TRBV7-6	TRBD1	TRBJ1-1	TGTGCCAGCAGCCGCGATCGGACAGGGCTGACTGAAGCTTTCTTT	CASSRDRTGLTEAFF
-	TRBV6-5	-	TRBJ2-7	TGTGCCACCGGAGGTACCCCGAGCTCCTACGAGCAGTACTTC	CATGGTPSSYEQYF
-	TRBV11-3	TRBD2	TRBJ2-5	TGTGCCAGCAGCTCTCCGGGACTAGCTGAGACCCAGTACTTC	CASSSPGLAETQYF
-	TRBV4-1	TRBD1	TRBJ1-1	TGCGCCAGCAGCCAGGCGACAGGGCAGAACACTGAAGCTTTCTTT	CASSQATGQNTEAFF
-	TRBV6-6	TRBD1	TRBJ2-7	TGTGCCAGCAGCCACCGGGACAGAGTCAGCGAGCAGTACTTC	CASSHRDRVSEQYF
-	TRBV28	TRBD1	TRBJ1-2	TGTGCCAGCAGTTTAGCAGGACAGGGCCACTATGGCTACACCTTC	CASSLAGQGHYGYTF
-	TRBV30	-	TRBJ2-6	TGTGCCTGGAGCTCAGGGATATCTGGGGCCAACGTCCTGACTTTC	CAWSSGISGANVLTF
-	TRBV7-3	-	TRBJ2-6	TGTGCCAGCAGCTCCGGTAGTACTGGGGCCAACGTCCTGACTTTC	CASSSGSTGANVLTF
once	TRBV30	-	TRBJ1-5	TGTGCCTGGAATTTGGGGGATCAGCCCCAGCATTTT	CAWNLGDQPQHF
-	TRBV4-1	TRBD1	TRBJ1-5	TGCGCCAGCAGCCAACCGGACAGGGTTACACAGCCCCAGCATTTT	CASSQPDRVTQPQHF
-	TRBV4-2	-	TRBJ2-6	TGTGCCAGCAAATCTGGGTCCCTTTCTGGGGCCAACGTCCTGACTTTC	CASKSGSLSGANVLTF
-	TRBV5-1	-	TRBJ1-4	TGCGCCAGCAGCGACAGCGGTGAAAAACTGTTTTTT	CASSDSGEKLFF